The clone carrying this TCR beta chain was observed many times. The record originates from a study of T cells in Graves' hyperthyroidism and ophthalmopathy. Amplification yielded TCR beta CDR3 regions, with RNA transcripts as the source. HTBI primers were employed in a first-round RT-PCR of the TCR CDR3. Via MiXCR, TCRdb re-called the multiplex PCR reads, giving one row per CDR3 protein. The sample contains 750,000 to 900,000 distinct CDR3 sequences, 38% of which appear only once. There are 12 residues in the CDR3. Germline V CDR1 and CDR2: SGHVS, FQNEAQ. The V gene lost 5 bases and the J gene lost 8 bases, with 12 bases spanning the gap.

The receptor was derived from a man aged 18 to 35 with Graves' hyperthyroidism. The chain recombines TRBV7-8 with TRBJ1-2; D call uncertain. Sequencing was carried out using blood. The CDR3 region has the DNA TGTGCCAGCAGCCGGACCTGGAAGGGCTACACCTTC. It translates to CASSRTWKGYTF.